A single sample is the source of the 23 T cell receptor beta chains below, sequenced in a study of blood T cell repertoires in COVID-19. Assay: immunoSEQ multiplex PCR; the TCRdb copy retains only in-frame clones and omits some. In the table there are some 310,000 clones, 87% of which are singletons. The specimen was peripheral blood. These receptors came from a man in his fifties or sixties with active or convalescent COVID-19.

The chain has TRBV28 and TRBJ2-2, with 16 bases fitting TRBD2. The CDR3 is 17 residues long. The germline gives CDR1 MDHEN, CDR2 SYDVKM. The trim removed 6 bases at V and 3 bases at J, leaving 4 bases unmatched. The CDR3 DNA reads TGTGCCAGCAGGGGACTAGCGGGAGGGCCTGACACCGGGGAGCTGTTTTTT. Residues: CASRGLAGGPDTGELFF.

The sample holds one count of this clone. The rearrangement uses TRBV6-6 and TRBJ1-5, with TRBD1 identical over 10 bases. V lost 0 bases and J lost 7; bases outside the gene matches: 3. The CDR3 runs 15 residues. Germline V gene sequence: CDR1 MNHNY, CDR2 SVGAGI (reference sequence). The CDR3 DNA sequence: TGTGCCAGCAGTTACTCGAGGGACAGGGGACAGCCCCAGCATTTT. It specifies CASSYSRDRGQPQHF.

This clone was picked up one time. The chain joins TRBV5-1 to TRBJ2-3, with 7 bases that match TRBD2. The CDR3 covers 15 residues. Trimming removed 0 bases from V and 5 bases from J; junction bases left unmatched: 6. Germline CDR1 SGHRS, CDR2 YFSETQ. CDR3 protein: CASSLAGGGLDTQYF. CDR3 coding DNA: TGCGCCAGCAGCTTGGCCGGGGGAGGGTTAGATACGCAGTATTTT.

The chain recombines TRBV6-5 with TRBJ2-5, with 8 bases lining up with TRBD1. V shed 7 bases and J 5 bases; nucleotides not matched to a gene: 6. Germline V gives CDR1 MNHEY, CDR2 SVGAGI. The CDR3 runs 13 residues. CDR3 residues: CASTITGGETQYF. The CDR3 DNA reads as TGTGCCAGCACCATCACAGGGGGGGAGACCCAGTACTTC.

J is TRBJ1-4 and V is TRBV2, with 8 bases matching TRBD1. With 5 bases clipped from V and 5 bases from J, the junction kept 7 bases outside the gene matches. The CDR3 length is 15 residues. Germline assignment: CDR1 SNHLY and CDR2 FYNNEI. CDR3 nucleotides: TGTGCCAGCAGTCGCGACCGGACAGGGAATGAAAAACTGTTTTTT. Translation: CASSRDRTGNEKLFF.

This rearrangement joins TRBV6-2 or TRBV6-3 to TRBJ1-3; D is undetermined. This CDR3 spans 15 amino acids. Trimming took off 5 bases at V and 0 bases at J, with 11 bases between the two ends. The V gene's germline CDR1 is MNHEY and CDR2 SVGEGT. The DNA of the CDR3 is TGTGCCAGCAGTCACCCGCTCAGCTCTGGAAACACCATATATTTT. Translated: CASSHPLSSGNTIYF.

The chain links TRBV7-2 to TRBJ2-1, with TRBD2 matching 7 bases. Germline CDR1 is SGHTA and CDR2 is FQGNSA. The CDR3 contains 12 residues. Trimming at V came to 4 bases and at J to 12 bases, leaving 6 bases not matched to a gene. In DNA, the CDR3 is TGTGCCAGCAGCTGGGGGGGAGCGGCGCAGTTCTTC. This sequence encodes CASSWGGAAQFF.

Points on this clone: One end of the junction does not line up with germline, which may come from a read error. The rearrangement uses TRBV19 and TRBJ2-2, with D possibly TRBD2 on 5 matching bases. The CDR3 has 14 residues. The germline CDR1 and CDR2 sequences are LNHDA and SQIVND (reference sequence). This chain's CDR3 is CASSSAGSVGELFF. CDR3 nucleotides: TGTGCCAGTAGTTCAGCCGGTAGTGTCGGGGAACTGTTTTTT.

The chain links TRBV7-9 to TRBJ1-4, with D possibly being TRBD1 (6 bases). V lost 4 bases and J lost 6, with 15 bases in between. The CDR3 totals 15 residues. Germline assignment: CDR1 SEHNR and CDR2 FQNEAQ (reference sequence). The CDR3 DNA reads TGTGCCAGCAGCTCTCCCCGGGGGGCTTATGAAAAACTGTTTTTT. It specifies CASSSPRGAYEKLFF.

This chain links TRBV15 with TRBJ1-6; TRBD1 matches 8 bases. From germline, CDR1 is LNHNV and CDR2 YYDKDF (reference sequence). The CDR3 sequence is 13 residues long. V trimming: 3 bases; J trimming: 10 bases; junction bases outside the gene matches: 2. Written as DNA, the CDR3 is TGTGCCACCAGCAGGGACAGGGAATCACCCCTCCACTTT. Amino acid sequence: CATSRDRESPLHF.

This clone was seen a single time. V is TRBV28 and J is TRBJ2-7; D gene unclear. CDR3 length equals 14 residues. Deletions cut 2 bases from V and 2 bases from J, with 10 bases between. CDR1 MDHEN and CDR2 SYDVKM come from the germline V gene. CDR3 bases: TGTGCCAGCAGTTTAATGGGCCGTACCTACGAGCAGTACTTC. Translating it yields CASSLMGRTYEQYF.

The rearrangement uses TRBV6-2 or TRBV6-3 and TRBJ1-1; no reliable D call. Trimming stripped 2 bases from V and 0 bases from J, with 7 bases between. This CDR3 is 14 amino acids long. Germline loops: CDR1 MNHEY, CDR2 SVGEGT. Here the CDR3 reads CASSYGVMNTEAFF. DNA of the CDR3: TGTGCCAGCAGTTACGGAGTTATGAACACTGAAGCTTTCTTT.

The chain recombines TRBV6-6 with TRBJ1-5, with D unclear. The V and J ends lost 3 bases and 7 bases respectively, with 16 bases between them. CDR1 and CDR2 from the germline V gene are MNHNY and SVGAGI (reference sequence). The length of the CDR3 is 15 residues. The CDR3 loop is CASSYGGRVEQPQHF. As DNA, the CDR3 is TGTGCCAGCAGTTATGGTGGCCGGGTTGAGCAGCCCCAGCATTTT.

This clone showed up just a few times. In nucleotides, the CDR3 is TGTGCCAGCAGTTTCGGCGGGGCTTCGATGAAAGGTGGCTACACCTTC. Translation: CASSFGGASMKGGYTF. The gene calls are TRBV27 and TRBJ1-2; possibly TRBD1 for D (5 bases). CDR3 length: 16 amino acids. Germline assignment: CDR1 MNHEY and CDR2 SMNVEV (reference sequence). The V end lost 3 bases, the J end lost 7 bases, and 21 bases lay between the germline ends.

The chain links TRBV7-3 to TRBJ2-3, with D possibly matching TRBD2 (5 bases). V shed 5 bases and J shed 4 bases, with 16 bases lying between them. CDR1 is SGHTA, CDR2 FQGTGA, per germline. The CDR3 runs to 15 residues. CDR3 coding DNA: TGTGCCAGCAGCCTTACTAGTAACCCGGCAGATACGCAGTATTTT. Its translation: CASSLTSNPADTQYF.

This chain joins TRBV2 and TRBJ1-3; D is unclear. The CDR3 runs to 16 residues. In germline, CDR1 is SNHLY, CDR2 FYNNEI. The V end lost 4 bases, the J end lost 0 bases, and 13 bases lay between the germline ends. The CDR3, as DNA: TGTGCCAGCAGTGCCTTACAGTTGATCTCTGGAAACACCATATATTTT. It translates to CASSALQLISGNTIYF.

V and J are TRBV2 and TRBJ2-1; the match to TRBD2 covers 9 bases. The CDR3 consists of 15 residues. With 4 bases clipped from V and 7 bases from J, the junction kept 8 bases outside the gene matches. Germline V CDR1 and CDR2: SNHLY, FYNNEI. The CDR3 sequence: CASSAGLASRNEQFF. DNA of the CDR3: TGTGCCAGCAGTGCCGGACTAGCGAGTCGGAATGAGCAGTTCTTC.

V and J are TRBV24-1 and TRBJ1-2, with D possibly TRBD1 on 5 matching bases. Germline CDR1 and CDR2: KGHDR and SFDVKD. CDR3 length: 13 amino acids. V was trimmed by 5 bases and J by 4 bases, leaving 10 bases between them. This CDR3 is CATSVGVGYGYTF. The CDR3 DNA is TGTGCCACCAGTGTAGGGGTAGGCTATGGCTACACCTTC.

The CDR3 here is CASSPRRQIQETQYF. The CDR3 nucleotides read TGTGCCAGCTCACCAAGGAGGCAGATCCAAGAGACCCAGTACTTC. This chain connects TRBV18 to TRBJ2-5; D may be TRBD2 (5 bases). The CDR3 covers 15 residues. The V gene lost 2 bases and the J gene lost 1 base, with 11 bases spanning the gap. In germline, CDR1 is KGHSH, CDR2 LQKENI.

V usage is TRBV19 and J usage is TRBJ1-1; 7 bases agree with TRBD1. CDR1 and CDR2 from the germline V gene are LNHDA and SQIVND (reference sequence). V lost 3 bases to trimming and J lost 2 bases; unmatched junction nucleotides: 9. This CDR3 contains 16 residues. The CDR3 loop is CASSIRPRGLNTEAFF. The CDR3 bases are TGTGCCAGTAGTATCCGCCCTAGGGGGCTTAACACTGAAGCTTTCTTT. The whole variable domain, filled in from reference TRBV19 and TRBJ1-1, reads DGGITQSPKYLFRKEGQNVTLSCEQNLNHDAMYWYRQDPGQGLRLIYYSQIVNDFQKGDIAEGYSVSREKKESFPLTVTSAQKNPTAFYLCASSIRPRGLNTEAFFGQGTRLTVV.

This chain links TRBV18 with TRBJ2-7; maybe TRBD2 (6 bases). The CDR3 covers 14 residues. The germline V and J ends were trimmed by 6 bases and 5 bases, with 17 bases remaining between them. Germline CDR1 and CDR2: KGHSH and LQKENI. In DNA, the CDR3 is TGTGCCAGCTCCCTTTCGGGGAGGCGGGACGAGCAGTACTTC. Its translation is CASSLSGRRDEQYF.

The V gene is TRBV5-5, the J gene TRBJ1-3, with D possibly TRBD1 on 6 matching bases. Trimming left V 2 bases short and J 3 bases short, with 9 bases between. Looked up from germline, CDR1 is SGHKS and CDR2 is YYEKEE (reference sequence). CDR3 length equals 14 residues. The CDR3 loop is CASSLRGIGNTIYF. The CDR3 DNA reads as TGTGCCAGCAGCTTAAGGGGGATTGGAAACACCATATATTTT.

This clone was observed a single time. This chain joins TRBV29-1 and TRBJ2-6; D is perhaps TRBD1 (5 bases). Deletions cut 5 bases from V and 4 bases from J, with 15 bases between. Germline CDR1 reads SQVTM; CDR2 reads ANQGSEA. This CDR3 comprises 15 residues. The chain's CDR3 is CSVRTPGKGANVLTF. The CDR3 region has the DNA TGCAGCGTTCGGACCCCAGGGAAGGGGGCCAACGTCCTGACTTTC.